These 7 T cell receptor beta chains share one sample of origin, sequenced in a study of cytomegalovirus exposure and HLA in healthy donors. The PCR was carried out with 60 Vbeta primers and 13 Jbeta primers. Profiled with immunoSEQ multiplex PCR; TCRdb holds only in-frame clones, not every one. This table has more than 85,000 clones, 55% to 80% appearing once. The specimen was PBMCs. All receptors derive from a human donor in good health.

As for this clone: The sample holds other DNA sequences that translate to the same CDR3. V usage is TRBV5-1 and J usage is TRBJ1-1; perhaps TRBD1 as D (6 bases). Germline assignment: CDR1 SGHRS and CDR2 YFSETQ. V shed 0 bases and J shed 4 bases, with 7 bases lying between them. This CDR3 spans 13 amino acids. The CDR3 sequence is CASSLGRGTEAFF. The CDR3 bases are TGCGCCAGCAGCTTGGGCAGGGGCACTGAAGCTTTCTTT.

This clone was counted only a few times. V and J are TRBV10-2 and TRBJ2-7; D is unresolved. The CDR3 totals 13 residues. Trimming stripped 1 base from V and 1 base from J, with 5 bases between. CDR1 and CDR2 (germline): WSHSY, SAAADI. DNA for the CDR3: TGCGCCAGCAGTGAGTGGAGTTCCTACGAGCAGTACTTC. This gives the protein CASSEWSSYEQYF.

The CDR3 DNA reads as TGCGCCAGCAGCCAAGTCAGGGGGCGGAACACTGAAGCTTTCTTT. It translates to CASSQVRGRNTEAFF. The chain is built from TRBV4-1 and TRBJ1-1, with 8 bases fitting TRBD1. The CDR3 has 15 residues. In germline, CDR1 is MGHRA, CDR2 YSYEKL. V trimming: 1 base; J trimming: 1 base; junction bases outside the gene matches: 2.

About this clone itself: Other DNA sequences in this specimen translate into the identical CDR3. This chain links TRBV9 with TRBJ2-6; TRBD2 agrees at 14 bases. Germline V gene sequence: CDR1 SGDLS, CDR2 YYNGEE. The length of the CDR3 is 18 residues. V gave up 4 bases and J gave up 4 bases; unmatched junction bases: 7. This CDR3 is CASSPRLAGGSGANVLTF. The CDR3 region has the DNA TGTGCCAGCAGCCCGAGACTAGCGGGAGGGTCGGGGGCCAACGTCCTGACTTTC.

In its sample, this clone was seen a few times. The identical CDR3 is also encoded by other nucleotide sequences in the sample. V usage is TRBV29-1 and J usage is TRBJ2-7; TRBD2 is a possible D gene (7 bases). The germline CDR1 and CDR2 sequences are SQVTM and ANQGSEA. The CDR3 loop spans 12 amino acids. Trimming stripped 3 bases from V and 7 bases from J, with 13 bases between. This CDR3 is CSVEEGRGEQYF. The CDR3 coding sequence is TGCAGCGTTGAGGAAGGGAGGGGGGAGCAGTACTTC.

This clone came up once. This chain uses TRBV29-1 with TRBJ2-1, with 9 bases matching TRBD2. The CDR3 is made up of 12 amino acids. Unmatched junction bases numbered 5, after V lost 6 bases and J lost 8 bases. Germline V gene sequence: CDR1 SQVTM, CDR2 ANQGSEA. The CDR3 region has the DNA TGCAGCGTCCATAGCGGGAGAGATGAGCAGTTCTTC. As protein: CSVHSGRDEQFF.

CDR3 amino acids: CASSVGTGHGEKLFF. The CDR3 DNA reads as TGTGCCAGCAGCGTGGGGACAGGGCACGGCGAAAAACTGTTTTTT. V usage is TRBV9 and J usage is TRBJ1-4; TRBD1 aligns across 9 bases. V trimming: 2 bases; J trimming: 8 bases; junction bases outside the gene matches: 7. From germline, CDR1 is SGDLS and CDR2 YYNGEE. CDR3 length: 15 residues.